This T cell receptor beta chain comes out of a study of T cells in Graves' hyperthyroidism and ophthalmopathy. General study findings and limits: Ophthalmopathy and stable hyperthyroidism were told apart by a 13 V-J model.

What was amplified from RNA transcripts were TCR beta CDR3 regions. When the TCR CDR3 underwent first-round RT-PCR, the HTBI primer set was used. Via MiXCR, TCRdb re-called the multiplex PCR reads, giving one row per CDR3 protein. The sample includes 500,000 to 600,000 distinct CDR3 sequences, under 60% of them seen just once. This clonotype occurred a few times. Its cognate antigen is unknown. This clonotype originated in an adult woman with Graves' disease, either hyperthyroidism or ophthalmopathy (not recorded which). Source material: peripheral blood or thyroid tissue (not recorded which).

DNA for the CDR3: TGTGCCAGCAGCTTGGCCTGGGGACAAAAAACGTACAATGAGCAGTTCTTC. This sequence encodes CASSLAWGQKTYNEQFF. This chain links TRBV5-6 with TRBJ2-1, with D possibly being TRBD1 (6 bases). The CDR3 sequence is 17 residues long. Between the trimmed V and J ends, which lost 0 bases and 4 bases, there was a span of 17 bases. Germline lookup yields CDR1 SGHDT and CDR2 YYEEEE.